The clone carrying this T cell receptor (beta chain) has a handful of counts. This sample is drawn from a study of blood T cell repertoires in COVID-19. The overall study: COVID-19 samples, acute and convalescent, were from the United States, Italy and Spain. PBMCs, B-cell-depleted T cells, or T cells were the source of the cDNA or gDNA that made up the material.

Authors' data handling: Scientists estimated how many nucleated cells there were by amplifying reference gene primers. Some clones are missing from TCRdb's copy, which holds only in-frame ones; the method was immunoSEQ multiplex PCR. That table furnishes V, J and clone size, whereas the DNA furnished D and trimming. The sample has more than 350,000 clones, approximately 88% seen once; the top ten hold under 4%. It was during active infection that Seattle patients were enrolled and then longitudinally followed. Germline lookup yields CDR1 MGHRA and CDR2 YSYEKL. V lost 2 bases to trimming and J lost 6 bases; unmatched junction nucleotides: 9. This CDR3 comprises 16 residues.

The chain is built from TRBV4-1 and TRBJ1-5; 8 bases agree with TRBD1. Sequenced sample: peripheral blood. The clonotype originates from a woman in her twenties or thirties with COVID-19, enrolled during active disease. In DNA, the CDR3 is TGCGCCAGCAGCCAAACCCGGACAGGGTTGGGTCAGCCCCAGCATTTT. It is translated as CASSQTRTGLGQPQHF.